Listed below are T cell receptor beta chains from one sample, sequenced in a study of blood T cell repertoires in COVID-19. Sequencing used immunoSEQ multiplex PCR; TCRdb keeps in-frame clones, though not all of them. The table has tens of thousands of clones, around 91% seen once. Sequenced sample: peripheral blood. These receptor sequences come from a woman aged 55-70 years with active COVID-19. The CDR3 runs from the conserved cysteine through the conserved F or W. The D gene is left open where the match is weak. Some rows have no size entry. The others give once, few or many, or a class for an expanded clone.

J gene | D gene | clone size | V gene | CDR3 DNA | CDR3 protein
TRBJ2-1 | TRBD1 | NA | TRBV11-3 | TGTGCCAGCAGCCCCTCCGGGACAGCTCTCTACAATGAGCAGTTCTTC | CASSPSGTALYNEQFF
TRBJ2-1 | NA | NA | TRBV3-1/TRBV3-2 | TGTGCCAGCAGCCAAAGACAATTGGACAATGAGCAGTTCTTC | CASSQRQLDNEQFF
TRBJ2-3 | TRBD1 | NA | TRBV7-8 | TGTGCCAGCAGCCCAGGACAGGCAGGGACAGATACGCAGTATTTT | CASSPGQAGTDTQYF
TRBJ1-2 | NA | NA | TRBV6-5 | TGTGCCAGCAGTTACCGGAGAGTATCTGGCTACACCTTC | CASSYRRVSGYTF
TRBJ1-1 | NA | once | TRBV5-1 | TGCGCCAGCCGATTACAGGGGAACACTGAAGCTTTCTTT | CASRLQGNTEAFF
TRBJ1-1 | NA | NA | TRBV6-5 | TGTGCCAGCCGACGAGGGAAGGACACTGAAGCTTTCTTT | CASRRGKDTEAFF
TRBJ1-1 | NA | NA | TRBV3-1/TRBV3-2 | TGTGCCAGCAGCTTCAGCACTGAAGCTTTCTTT | CASSFSTEAFF
TRBJ2-7 | NA | NA | TRBV9 | TGTGCCAGCAGCGCCTGGGGCGCAGGGGACGAGCAGTACTTC | CASSAWGAGDEQYF
TRBJ2-6 | NA | NA | TRBV29-1 | TGCAGCGTCGCGTTTGAGGGGGGGCCTGGGGCCAACGTCCTGACTTTC | CSVAFEGGPGANVLTF
TRBJ2-3 | NA | NA | TRBV2 | TGTGCCAGCAGTGAAGGTCGGGGGGATACGCAGTATTTT | CASSEGRGDTQYF
TRBJ1-1 | NA | NA | TRBV18 | TGTGCCAGCTCATCTCTCGACACAACTGAAGCTTTCTTT | CASSSLDTTEAFF
TRBJ1-1 | NA | NA | TRBV7-9 | TGTGCCAGCAGCTTAAGCGAAGTGAACACTGAAGCTTTCTTT | CASSLSEVNTEAFF